This section outlines one T cell receptor beta chain sequence together with its context. The authors' processing: Estimation of nucleated cell counts was performed using reference gene primer amplification. Assay used: immunoSEQ multiplex PCR; TCRdb lists only in-frame clones, some missing. The D gene and trimming were derived from the DNA, and the V and J assignments and clone size from that table. This sample has some 340,000 clones, with approximately 91% found just once. The V end was cut by 8 bases, the J end by 8 bases, with 7 bases between. Germline V gene data show CDR1 as ENHRY and CDR2 as SYGVKD. The length of the CDR3 is 11 residues. The record originates from a study of blood T cell repertoires in COVID-19.

Specimen: PBMCs or T cells enriched from blood (not recorded which). The clonotype originates from a woman aged 25 to 39 who had been exposed to COVID-19. This rearrangement joins TRBV10-3 to TRBJ1-6; possibly TRBD1 for D (5 bases). CDR3 in amino acids: CAIGGDSPLHF. The CDR3, as DNA: TGTGCCATCGGAGGGGATTCACCCCTCCACTTT.